This T cell receptor beta chain comes out of a study of beta chain features in type 1 diabetes. The isolated RNA, all of it, was reverse transcribed, so expressed TCRB transcripts were what got sequenced. Using immunoSEQ multiplex PCR, the repertoire was profiled, and TCRdb retains in-frame clones only, with some absent. Counted here are roughly 610,000 clones, about 14% occurring once; the ten biggest clones make up around 0.095%. On this clone: What it binds is unknown.

Every participating donor gave one draw, a heparinised blood sample averaging about 100 mL. Unmatched junction bases numbered 5, after V lost 5 bases and J lost 2 bases. The CDR3 totals 15 residues. The germline V gene encodes CDR1 MNHEY and CDR2 SMNVEV (reference sequence). Study-wide results and limits: In every one of the four CD4+ subsets, TCRB CDR3s were moderately but significantly shorter in Type 1 diabetes patients.

Sample: naive CD4+ T cells from blood. The rearrangement uses TRBV27 and TRBJ2-7; 11 bases align to TRBD2. The source is a man between 18 and 29 years old in good health. DNA of the CDR3: TGTGCCAGCAGTGGGCTAGCGGGAGGTCCCTACGAGCAGTACTTC. Translated, it gives CASSGLAGGPYEQYF.